The 14 T cell receptor beta chains below were found in one sample sequenced in a study of blood T cell repertoires in COVID-19. TCRdb's table, derived via immunoSEQ multiplex PCR, lists solely in-frame clones and lacks some. The table has 96,000 or so clones, about four fifths seen once. Sequenced material: peripheral blood. The receptors derive from a man older than 75 with COVID-19, enrolled during active disease.

J is TRBJ2-3 and V is TRBV6-6; 11 bases line up with TRBD1. J lost 2 bases, V lost 6 bases, and 7 bases had no gene match. CDR3 size: 16 residues. From germline, CDR1 is MNHNY and CDR2 SVGAGI (reference sequence). CDR3 region: CASSLGQGASTDTQYF. CDR3 DNA sequence: TGTGCCAGCAGCCTCGGACAGGGGGCGTCCACAGATACGCAGTATTTT.

The sample holds many counts of this clone. The CDR3 bases are TGCGCCAGCAGCTTGACAGGAAGCGAGCAGTACTTC. It codes for CASSLTGSEQYF. The rearrangement joins TRBV5-1 to TRBJ2-7, with D maybe TRBD1 (5 bases). This CDR3 has 12 amino acids. Germline-derived CDR1 and CDR2 are SGHRS and YFSETQ. The V end lost 1 base, the J end lost 6 bases, and 8 bases lay between the germline ends.

The gene calls are TRBV29-1 and TRBJ2-3, with D perhaps matching TRBD2 (5 bases). CDR1 is SQVTM and CDR2 is ANQGSEA in the germline V gene. The ends were cut back, 3 bases at V and 0 bases at J, with 16 bases in the middle. The CDR3 consists of 16 residues. CDR3 nucleotide sequence: TGCAGCGTTGAGCGAGGGCATTCATCTAGCACAGATACGCAGTATTTT. Translating it yields CSVERGHSSSTDTQYF.

This chain uses TRBV29-1 with TRBJ2-1, with D perhaps TRBD1 (6 bases). The CDR3 contains 14 residues. Germline V gives CDR1 SQVTM, CDR2 ANQGSEA. V was pared by 8 bases and J by 2 bases, with 16 bases between. CDR3: CSLTGKAAYNEQFF. The CDR3, as DNA: TGCAGCCTAACAGGGAAGGCCGCCTACAATGAGCAGTTCTTC.

This rearrangement joins TRBV9 to TRBJ2-1, with TRBD1 identical over 9 bases. J gave up 6 bases and V 0 bases, and 4 bases lay outside the gene matches. In germline, CDR1 is SGDLS, CDR2 YYNGEE. CDR3 length equals 15 residues. CDR3 sequence (DNA): TGTGCCAGCAGCGTAGGGGGACAGGGCGGCAATGAGCAGTTCTTC. Its translation: CASSVGGQGGNEQFF.

V usage is TRBV24-1 and J usage is TRBJ1-5; D is ambiguous. V lost 6 bases, J lost 0 bases, and 8 bases lay in between. The V gene's germline CDR1 is KGHDR and CDR2 SFDVKD. The CDR3 covers 14 residues. The CDR3 spells CATSPGYSNQPQHF. The DNA for the CDR3 is TGTGCCACCAGTCCGGGGTATAGCAATCAGCCCCAGCATTTT.

This chain connects TRBV6-5 to TRBJ2-5, with D possibly matching TRBD2 (5 bases). V lost 0 bases, J lost 3 bases, and 11 bases lay in between. The length of the CDR3 is 15 residues. The V gene's germline CDR1 is MNHEY and CDR2 SVGAGI. The CDR3 DNA sequence: TGTGCCAGCAGTTACTCAGCGGCATCCAAAGAGACCCAGTACTTC. Translating gives CASSYSAASKETQYF.

The V gene is TRBV13, the J gene TRBJ2-7; D not resolved. The ends were cut back, 3 bases at V and 2 bases at J, with 8 bases in the middle. Germline V gene data show CDR1 as PRHDT and CDR2 as FYEKMQ (reference sequence). There are 13 residues in the CDR3. CDR3 protein: CASSFRSAYEQYF. In DNA form, the CDR3 reads TGTGCCAGCAGCTTCAGGTCTGCCTACGAGCAGTACTTC.

This clone appeared many times. The chain has TRBV27 and TRBJ1-2; 11 nucleotides align to TRBD1. CDR1 MNHEY and CDR2 SMNVEV come from the germline V gene (reference sequence). V shed 7 bases and J 4 bases; nucleotides not matched to a gene: 8. The CDR3 totals 15 residues. This CDR3 reads CASMGQGVFSYGYTF. The CDR3 nucleotides read TGTGCCAGCATGGGACAGGGGGTGTTTAGCTATGGCTACACCTTC.

The chain links TRBV5-1 to TRBJ2-7; D possibly corresponds to TRBD2 (5 bases). Germline values: CDR1 SGHRS, CDR2 YFSETQ. V lost 6 bases and J 0 bases, leaving 13 bases between the germline ends. The CDR3 is 14 residues long. CDR3 residues: CASNDYPNSYEQYF. For the CDR3, the DNA is TGCGCCAGCAACGACTACCCGAACTCCTACGAGCAGTACTTC.

The chain combines TRBV5-4 with TRBJ1-4; D is perhaps TRBD1 (5 bases). This CDR3 has 13 amino acids. The germline CDR1 and CDR2 sequences are SGHNT and YYREEE (reference sequence). V dropped 4 bases and J dropped 7 bases, with 11 bases sitting between them. The CDR3 sequence: CASSTGGTEKLFF. DNA for the CDR3: TGTGCCAGCAGCACAGGAGGGACTGAAAAACTGTTTTTT.

The V and J genes are TRBV6-6 and TRBJ1-1; TRBD1 matches at 7 bases. Germline V gives CDR1 MNHNY, CDR2 SVGAGI (reference sequence). J was trimmed by 0 bases and V by 5 bases; bases with no gene match: 3. CDR3 length: 14 residues. CDR3 residues: CASSDRAMNTEAFF. CDR3 DNA sequence: TGTGCCAGCAGTGACAGGGCCATGAACACTGAAGCTTTCTTT.

The V call is TRBV2, the J call TRBJ2-1, with D perhaps TRBD2 (6 bases). The CDR3 sequence is 12 residues long. V lost 10 bases, J lost 6 bases, and 13 bases lay in between. The germline V gene has CDR1 SNHLY and CDR2 FYNNEI. CDR3 in DNA: TGTGCCACCCCCGGGGACTTCAATGAGCAGTTCTTC. Its protein product is CATPGDFNEQFF.

The V call is TRBV12-3 or TRBV12-4, the J call TRBJ2-7; no reliable D call. V was shortened by 7 bases and J by 3 bases, with 13 bases between the two germline ends. The CDR3 consists of 13 residues. CDR3 loop: CASTPGGGYEQYF. The CDR3 nucleotides read TGTGCCAGCACTCCTGGCGGCGGCTACGAGCAGTACTTC.